This T cell receptor (beta chain) was captured by sequencing in a study of STAT5B mutations in CD4+ large granular lymphocyte leukemia (dated by TCRdb to between 2021 and 2024). With regard to the full study: Among healthy controls, the CDR3 'QG' motif was associated with a particular HLA allele. Flow cytometry on FACSCanto II or FACSVerse showed that the purified fractions were more than 95% pure among lymphocytes. The TCRbeta repertoires of CD4+ T-cell large granular lymphocyte leukemia patients were compared with the TCRbeta repertoires of healthy blood donors.

TCRbeta rearrangements were sequenced from genomic DNA using the immunoSEQ assay at survey resolution. On the authors' methods: In the TCR sequencing data, the lowest productive clonotype frequency that could be detected was 2.59 x 10-5. Analyses included only productive TCRbeta rearrangements, meaning complete and in-frame sequences. Simpson clonality, calculated in the immunoSEQ Analyzer version 3.0, was used as the measure of sample clonality. Clones were binned by frequency as very rare, small, medium, large (1-20%) or hyperexpanded (>20%). Generation probabilities were estimated with OLGA 1.2.3, V-gene circos plots were generated with VDJtools, specificities were searched for in VDJdb, and CDR3 motifs were identified with GLIPH. TCRdb took over this immuneACCESS table, retaining in-frame rearrangements with V and J assigned. Such tables are incomplete; in checked studies, under half of the missing clones stem from an unresolved V gene, and the remainder is unexplained. D and trimming come from the DNA, and the V and J calls and clone size come from that table. The sample has roughly 26,000 clones on record, 80% to 85% of them singletons. Approximately 0.32% of the sample is held by the ten biggest clonotypes.

Healthy controls were fewer than 40 blood donors whose buffy coats came from the Finnish Red Cross blood service. All TCR-sequenced material derived from peripheral blood: patient blood samples and healthy donor buffy coats. Ficoll-Hypaque gradient centrifugation was used to isolate peripheral blood mononuclear cells. CD4+ cells were magnetically purified from the buffy coats of healthy controls. Genomic DNA was extracted with the Gentra Puregene Cell and Tissue kit and quantified on a Qubit 2.0 fluorometer. V and J are truncated by 2 bases and 8 bases respectively, leaving an intervening sequence of 27 bases. CDR1 and CDR2, looked up from the germline V gene, are MGHRA and YSYEKL. From the cysteine through the phenylalanine, the CDR3 covers 19 amino acids. Only the CDR3 DNA stays, 57 bases, in frame from base 1. The investigation overall reported the following: TRBV06-family usage was enriched among the top patient clones (8/27) compared with healthy controls (2/35). Each patient's main leukemic clonotypes were private, but more than 20% of these clonotypes showed up at low frequency in the non-leukemic repertoires of other patients. The data were not HLA-matched, and the higher clonality in CD4+ T-LGLL than in CD8+ T-LGLL could be due to the relatively small sample size. Greater clonality appeared to be present in CD4-sorted patient repertoires than in healthy CD4+ repertoires, and the difference was retained after the putative leukemic clones were removed.

Remarks on this clone: What antigen it recognizes has not been identified. Nothing much larger sits one base from this clone, and base qualities are not available.

The source of this sequence is a human donor in good health. The chain is assembled from TRBV4-1 and TRBJ2-2; the D segment might be TRBD1 or TRBD2, since each matches 6 bases. Input material: CD4+ T cells from blood buffy coats. For the CDR3, the sequence is CASSQPPGWGALDLGELFF. The nucleotide sequence is TGCGCCAGCAGCCAACCTCCTGGATGGGGGGCTCTTGATTTGGGGGAGCTGTTTTTT.